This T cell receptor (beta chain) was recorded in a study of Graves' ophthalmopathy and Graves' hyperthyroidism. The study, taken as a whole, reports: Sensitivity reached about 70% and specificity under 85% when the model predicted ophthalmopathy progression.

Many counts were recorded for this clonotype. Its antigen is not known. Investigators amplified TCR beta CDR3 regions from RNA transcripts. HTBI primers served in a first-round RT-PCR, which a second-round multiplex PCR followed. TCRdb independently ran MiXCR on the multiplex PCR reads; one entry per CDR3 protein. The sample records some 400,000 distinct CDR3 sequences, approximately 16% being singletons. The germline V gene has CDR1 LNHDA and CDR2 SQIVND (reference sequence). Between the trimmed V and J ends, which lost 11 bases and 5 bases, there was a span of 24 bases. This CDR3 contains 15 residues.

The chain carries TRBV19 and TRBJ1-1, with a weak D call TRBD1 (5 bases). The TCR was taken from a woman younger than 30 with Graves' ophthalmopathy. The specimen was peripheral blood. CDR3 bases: TGTGCCTCACCACCCCCATGGGGCTCGGGAACTGAAGCTTTCTTT. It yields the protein CASPPPWGSGTEAFF.